This T cell receptor (beta chain) originates from a study of cytomegalovirus exposure and HLA in healthy donors. Broader study findings: At a 0.05 false discovery rate, a later analysis found 16,951 TCR beta sequences to be associated with HLA alleles. A later analysis linked a missense variant in DCLRE1C to the trimming of TCR beta V and J genes. The authors excluded some V segments, including TRBV6-2 and TRBV6-3, as indistinguishable. Both high specificity and high sensitivity reportedly marked the classifier's diagnosis of cytomegalovirus status.

The PCR employed 60 Vbeta primers together with 13 Jbeta primers. Sequencing was performed with immunoSEQ multiplex PCR; in TCRdb, only in-frame clones are kept and a portion is missing. The sample totals around 110,000 clones. CDR1 and CDR2 (germline): SGHRS, YFSETQ. CDR3 length equals 15 residues. V shed 3 bases, J shed 7 bases, and the junction held 9 bases outside the gene matches. With respect to this clone: Its antigen is unknown.

The sample comprised PBMCs. V usage is TRBV5-1 and J usage is TRBJ1-4; 7 bases line up with TRBD1. The clonotype comes from a man between 25 and 39 years old in good health and CMV-seronegative. The CDR3 nucleotides are TGCGCCAGCAGCTCAGCCGGGACAGTCGGTGAAAAACTGTTTTTT. Protein product: CASSSAGTVGEKLFF. Full variable domain (rest looked up from reference TRBV5-1 and TRBJ1-4): KAGVTQTPRYLIKTRGQQVTLSCSPISGHRSVSWYQQTPGQGLQFLFEYFSETQRNKGNFPGRFSGRQFSNSRSEMNVSTLELGDSALYLCASSSAGTVGEKLFFGSGTQLSVL.